This TCR beta chain was documented in a study of blood T cell repertoires in COVID-19. Study at large: Researchers got acute and convalescent COVID-19 samples from the United States, Italy and Spain. Sources were T cells, B-cell-depleted T cells, or PBMCs; the material itself was cDNA or gDNA.

The CDR3 consists of 14 residues. Trimming removed 3 bases at V and 2 bases at J, with 12 bases between. Germline CDR1 and CDR2: SGHDT and YYEEEE. Original processing methods: The authors estimated nucleated cell counts from reference gene primer amplification. Sequencing was performed with immunoSEQ multiplex PCR; in TCRdb, only in-frame clones are kept and a portion is missing. V, J and clone size are taken as reported in that table, and D and trimming were inferred from the DNA itself. The table lists 55,000 to 80,000 clones, about 86% of them singletons. The TCR originated in a human donor in a cohort sampled during active COVID-19. The sequenced material came from peripheral blood. The chain recombines TRBV5-6 with TRBJ2-7, with D tentatively TRBD2 (6 bases). CDR3 nucleotide sequence: TGTGCCAGCAGCTATAGACTAGGGACCTACGAGCAGTACTTC. Its translation is CASSYRLGTYEQYF.